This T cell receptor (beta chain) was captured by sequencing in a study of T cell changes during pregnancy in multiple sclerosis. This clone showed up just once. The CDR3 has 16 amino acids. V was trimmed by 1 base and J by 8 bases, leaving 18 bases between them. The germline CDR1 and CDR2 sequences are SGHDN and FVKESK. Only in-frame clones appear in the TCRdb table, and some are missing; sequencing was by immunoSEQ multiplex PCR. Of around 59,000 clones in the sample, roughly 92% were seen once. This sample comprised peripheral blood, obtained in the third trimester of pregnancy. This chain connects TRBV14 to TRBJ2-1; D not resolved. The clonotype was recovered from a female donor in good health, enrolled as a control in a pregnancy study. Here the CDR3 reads CASSQGLRVAYDEQFF. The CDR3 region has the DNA TGTGCCAGCAGCCAAGGCCTGAGAGTCGCCTATGATGAGCAGTTCTTC.